The present entry profiles one T cell receptor beta chain with its context. This specimen belongs to a study of technical replicates of blood from several donors. CDR3 length equals 12 residues. Germline V gives CDR1 GTSNPN, CDR2 SVGIG (reference sequence). Unmatched junction bases numbered 1, after V lost 4 bases and J lost 2 bases. The assay was immunoSEQ multiplex PCR, and TCRdb's table has in-frame clones only and misses some. Among around 80,000 clones listed, around 96% were seen once. This clonotype was obtained from a human donor in good health. The source material was T cells isolated from PBMCs. The V call is TRBV30, the J call TRBJ1-2, with TRBD1 identical over 7 bases. The CDR3 coding sequence is TGTGCCTGGACAGGGGGAAACTATGGCTACACCTTC. It yields the protein CAWTGGNYGYTF.